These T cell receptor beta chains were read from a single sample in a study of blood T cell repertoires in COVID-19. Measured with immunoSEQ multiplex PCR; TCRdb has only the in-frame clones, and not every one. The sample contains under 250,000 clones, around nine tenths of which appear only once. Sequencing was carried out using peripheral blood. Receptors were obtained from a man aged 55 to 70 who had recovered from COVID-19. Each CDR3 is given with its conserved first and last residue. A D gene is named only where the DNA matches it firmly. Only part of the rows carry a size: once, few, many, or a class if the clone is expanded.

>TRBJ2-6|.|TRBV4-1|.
TGCGCCAGCAGCGGTCGGGACTCTGGGGCCAACGTCCTGACTTTC
CASSGRDSGANVLTF
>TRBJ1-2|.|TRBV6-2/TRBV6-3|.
TGTGCCAGCAGTGCGGGGACCGCCAGAAATGGCTACACCTTC
CASSAGTARNGYTF
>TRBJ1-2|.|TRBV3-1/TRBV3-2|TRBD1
TGTGCCAGCAGCCTGTTCGGACAGGGCCCTAACTATGGCTACACCTTC
CASSLFGQGPNYGYTF
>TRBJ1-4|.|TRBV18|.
TGTGCCAGCTCACCCCGTTTCACTACAACTAATGAAAAACTGTTTTTT
CASSPRFTTTNEKLFF
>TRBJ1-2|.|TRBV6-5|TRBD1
TGTGCCAGCAGTTTCCGCCGGGACAGGGGGCTAAAAGGCTACACCTTC
CASSFRRDRGLKGYTF
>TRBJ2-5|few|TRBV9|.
TGTGCCAGCAGCCCGGGGAGGAATGTTGGGCAAGAGACCCAGTACTTC
CASSPGRNVGQETQYF
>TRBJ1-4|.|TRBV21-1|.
TGTGCCAGCAGCAAAGGGGACAGGGGAAGACGGGAAAAACTGTTTTTT
CASSKGDRGRREKLFF
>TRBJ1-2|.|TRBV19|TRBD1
TGTGCCAGTAGTTCGACAGGGGGCCGGTATGGCTACACCTTC
CASSSTGGRYGYTF
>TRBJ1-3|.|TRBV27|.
TGTGCCAGCAGAGGGAGCTATGGAAACACCATATATTTT
CASRGSYGNTIYF
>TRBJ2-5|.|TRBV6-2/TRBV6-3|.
TGTGCCAGCAGTTACTCGAACAGACAAGAGACCCAGTACTTC
CASSYSNRQETQYF
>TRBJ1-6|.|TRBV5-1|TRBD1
TGCGCCAGCAGCTCAGGGACAGGGCCAAATTCACCCCTCCACTTT
CASSSGTGPNSPLHF
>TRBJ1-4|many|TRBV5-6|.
TGTGCCAGCAGCTTTCGGCAGCCCGGGGAAAAACTGTTTTTT
CASSFRQPGEKLFF
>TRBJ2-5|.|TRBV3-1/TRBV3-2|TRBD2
TGTGCCAGCAGCAAGAGAGCGGGGACTGGAGAGACCCAGTACTTC
CASSKRAGTGETQYF
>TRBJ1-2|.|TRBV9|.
TGTGCCAGCAGCTCAACAGGATGGGTCTATGGCTACACCTTC
CASSSTGWVYGYTF
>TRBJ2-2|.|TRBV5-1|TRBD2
TGCGCCAGCAGCTTGGCCGTACAAGGGACTAGCGGCGGGGAGCTGTTTTTT
CASSLAVQGTSGGELFF
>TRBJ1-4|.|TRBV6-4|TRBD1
TGTGCCGGTATAGTCGGGACAGGGGGCGAAGGGGAAAAACTGTTTTTT
CAGIVGTGGEGEKLFF
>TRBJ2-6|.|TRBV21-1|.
TGTGCCAGCAGCAAGGAGGGGCAGCGAGAAAGCTCTGGGGCCAACGTCCTGACTTTC
CASSKEGQRESSGANVLTF
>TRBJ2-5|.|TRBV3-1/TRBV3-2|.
TGTGCCAGCAGCCAGGGGGCGCGGGAGACCCAGTACTTC
CASSQGARETQYF
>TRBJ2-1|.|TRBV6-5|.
TGTGCCAGCAGTTACATGGGGCGGCAGTTCTTC
CASSYMGRQFF
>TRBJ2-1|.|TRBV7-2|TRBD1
TGTGCCAGTAACCACCCCGGGACAGCAGTCTCAAATGAGCAGTTCTTC
CASNHPGTAVSNEQFF
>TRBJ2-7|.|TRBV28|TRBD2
TGTGCCACGACAGCAGCGGGAGGCAGGGACGAGCAGTACTTC
CATTAAGGRDEQYF
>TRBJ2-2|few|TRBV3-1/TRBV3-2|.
TGTGCCAGCAGCCAAAGCGGTCCGAACACCGGGGAGCTGTTTTTT
CASSQSGPNTGELFF
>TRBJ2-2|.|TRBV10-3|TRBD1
TGTGCCATCAGCCCTACAGGGGGCACCAGCACCGGGGAGCTGTTTTTT
CAISPTGGTSTGELFF
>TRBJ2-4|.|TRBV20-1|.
TGCAGTGCTAGCTTGGAGAACATTCAGTACTTC
CSASLENIQYF
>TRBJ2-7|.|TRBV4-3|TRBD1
TGCGCCAGCAGCCAAGACACAGGGGCCTACGAGCAGTACTTC
CASSQDTGAYEQYF
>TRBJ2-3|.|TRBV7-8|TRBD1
TGTGCCAGCAGCCCGCGGGACAGGGTGGGTGTATCGGGCACAGATACGCAGTATTTT
CASSPRDRVGVSGTDTQYF
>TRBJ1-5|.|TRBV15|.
TGTGCCACCAGCAGAGAGGTCGGGGGAGTTGTTAGCAATCAGCCCCAGCATTTT
CATSREVGGVVSNQPQHF